This T cell receptor beta chain was sequenced in a study of blood T cell repertoires in COVID-19. Study at large: Nucleic acid was either cDNA or gDNA, and it came from T cells, B-cell-depleted T cells, or PBMCs.

Recruitment covered 20 to 25 US areas and drew participants whose ages spanned about 18 to 100 years. Clones were sequenced by immunoSEQ multiplex PCR, and TCRdb holds only the in-frame ones, with some missing. This sample has around 290,000 clones, with 88% found just once. V was clipped by 3 bases and J by 4 bases, with 21 bases between them. Germline V gives CDR1 MDHEN, CDR2 SYDVKM. The CDR3 runs 17 residues. The genes are TRBV28 and TRBJ1-2; maybe TRBD1 (6 bases). The receptor's source is an older woman in a cohort exposed to, infected with or recovered from COVID-19 (not recorded which). The sequencing sample was made of PBMCs or T cells enriched from blood (not recorded which). The CDR3 reads CASSFGGAKFDVYGYTF. The CDR3 bases are TGTGCCAGCAGTTTTGGGGGGGCGAAGTTCGACGTCTATGGCTACACCTTC.